A selection of T cell receptor beta chains follows, all from one sample in a study of blood T cell repertoires in COVID-19. Sequencing was performed with immunoSEQ multiplex PCR; in TCRdb, only in-frame clones are kept and a portion is missing. The sample contains some 29,000 clones, approximately 80% of which appear only once. Sequences were obtained from peripheral blood. The source of these receptors is a woman in her sixties or seventies with acute or convalescent COVID-19. CDR3s include the opening cysteine and the closing phenylalanine or tryptophan. D genes are given only for firm matches. Clone size appears in some rows only: once, few, many, or a class for an expanded clone.

size: NA
J: TRBJ2-1
D: TRBD2
V: TRBV29-1
DNA: TGCAGCGTTATGGGACTAGCGGGAGATCGCACCTACAATGAGCAGTTCTTC
CDR3: CSVMGLAGDRTYNEQFF

size: NA
J: TRBJ1-2
D: TRBD1
V: TRBV5-1
DNA: TGCGCCAGCAGCTTCCGGACAGGGGGTTCGCCCGATGGCTACACCTTC
CDR3: CASSFRTGGSPDGYTF

size: NA
J: TRBJ2-3
D: NA
V: TRBV4-1
DNA: TGCGCCAGCAGCCCCCTGTCTGCTCGGGGGGCCCTCAGCACAGATACGCAGTATTTT
CDR3: CASSPLSARGALSTDTQYF

size: NA
J: TRBJ2-3
D: TRBD1
V: TRBV7-3
DNA: TGTGCCAGCAGCCCGGACAGGGGCGGAGATACGCAGTATTTT
CDR3: CASSPDRGGDTQYF

size: NA
J: TRBJ2-1
D: TRBD2
V: TRBV2
DNA: TGTGCCAGCGGGATTAGCGGGAGGTTAAATGAGCAGTTCTTC
CDR3: CASGISGRLNEQFF

size: NA
J: TRBJ2-2
D: NA
V: TRBV7-2
DNA: TGTGCCAGCAGCTTAAGCGCTAGTAGGAAGACCGGGGAGCTGTTTTTT
CDR3: CASSLSASRKTGELFF

size: NA
J: TRBJ2-1
D: TRBD2
V: TRBV6-5
DNA: TGTGCCAGCAGAGCGGGGGTTGAGGGCAATGAGCAGTTCTTC
CDR3: CASRAGVEGNEQFF

size: NA
J: TRBJ1-2
D: TRBD1
V: TRBV6-4
DNA: TGTGCCAGCAGTGTTCCGGGACAGGGGGCAGGTCGGGGTCACTATGGCTACACCTTC
CDR3: CASSVPGQGAGRGHYGYTF

size: NA
J: TRBJ2-5
D: TRBD1
V: TRBV7-2
DNA: TGTGCCAGCAGGAGGACAGGGGGCGAGGGAGAGACCCAGTACTTC
CDR3: CASRRTGGEGETQYF

size: NA
J: TRBJ2-1
D: NA
V: TRBV6-5
DNA: TGTGCCAGCGCCGACAGCATGTGGGAGCAGTTCTTC
CDR3: CASADSMWEQFF

size: NA
J: TRBJ1-3
D: NA
V: TRBV6-6
DNA: TGTGCCAGCACCAGGGACACAGAGGCTGGAAACACCATATATTTT
CDR3: CASTRDTEAGNTIYF

size: medium-sized
J: TRBJ2-2
D: TRBD2
V: TRBV7-3
DNA: TGTGCCAGCAGCTCCCTGGCGGGGGGGCGTGGGGAGCTGTTTTTT
CDR3: CASSSLAGGRGELFF

size: NA
J: TRBJ2-5
D: NA
V: TRBV6-1
DNA: TGTGCCAGCAGTGAAACCCCACAGGCGAGGGAGACCCAGTACTTC
CDR3: CASSETPQARETQYF

size: NA
J: TRBJ2-3
D: NA
V: TRBV6-5
DNA: TGTGCCAGCAGTTACCAGGGGTCGAGGACAGATACGCAGTATTTT
CDR3: CASSYQGSRTDTQYF

size: once
J: TRBJ2-1
D: TRBD2
V: TRBV9
DNA: TGTGCCAGCAGCGTTGAGACTAGCGGGAGGCTCATAGGGCGCAATGAGCAGTTCTTC
CDR3: CASSVETSGRLIGRNEQFF

size: NA
J: TRBJ2-1
D: TRBD2
V: TRBV5-1
DNA: TGCGCCAGCAGCTCGACTAGCGGGGGGGCCTACAATGAGCAGTTCTTC
CDR3: CASSSTSGGAYNEQFF

size: NA
J: TRBJ2-7
D: TRBD1
V: TRBV28
DNA: TGTGCCACCTCCCGGGGGGACAGGGGCGACGAGCAGTACTTC
CDR3: CATSRGDRGDEQYF

size: NA
J: TRBJ2-1
D: TRBD2
V: TRBV19
DNA: TGTGCCAGTAGTCAGGGGACTAGTTCGACAAGAAGCTCCTACAATGAGCAGTTCTTC
CDR3: CASSQGTSSTRSSYNEQFF

size: NA
J: TRBJ2-1
D: NA
V: TRBV5-8
DNA: TGTGCCAGCAGCTTTTGGAGGAATGAGCAGTTCTTC
CDR3: CASSFWRNEQFF

size: NA
J: TRBJ1-5
D: NA
V: TRBV28
DNA: TGTGCCAGCAGGGCGGGGGTCCAGGCCCAGCATTTT
CDR3: CASRAGVQAQHF

size: NA
J: TRBJ2-1
D: TRBD2
V: TRBV4-2
DNA: TGTGCCAGCAGCCGTAGCGGGAGCTCCTACAATGAGCAGTTCTTC
CDR3: CASSRSGSSYNEQFF

size: NA
J: TRBJ2-7
D: NA
V: TRBV11-2
DNA: TGTGCCAGCAGCTTAGGGGTGGGGCCCGGGAGCTCCTACGAGCAGTACTTC
CDR3: CASSLGVGPGSSYEQYF

size: NA
J: TRBJ1-6
D: TRBD1
V: TRBV5-4
DNA: TGTGCCAGCAGCTTGGGAGGACAGGCTAATTCACCCCTCCACTTT
CDR3: CASSLGGQANSPLHF

size: NA
J: TRBJ2-3
D: NA
V: TRBV28
DNA: TGTGCCAGCAGTAACCTAGGGACTGCCACAGATACGCAGTATTTT
CDR3: CASSNLGTATDTQYF

size: NA
J: TRBJ2-5
D: NA
V: TRBV24-1
DNA: TGTGCCACCAGCGCAGGGTTGGAGACCCAGTACTTC
CDR3: CATSAGLETQYF

size: NA
J: TRBJ1-5
D: NA
V: TRBV20-1
DNA: TGCAGTGCTAGTAGACCGGACAGTCACAATCAGCCCCAGCATTTT
CDR3: CSASRPDSHNQPQHF

size: NA
J: TRBJ1-5
D: TRBD1
V: TRBV19
DNA: TGTGCCAGTAGTAGCGGGACAGTTCAGCCCCAGCATTTT
CDR3: CASSSGTVQPQHF

size: once
J: TRBJ1-5
D: NA
V: TRBV9
DNA: TGTGCCAGCAGCTCTGGGCAGGGCCTCAATCAGCCCCAGCATTTT
CDR3: CASSSGQGLNQPQHF

size: once
J: TRBJ2-7
D: NA
V: TRBV6-4
DNA: TGTGCCAGCAGAGAAAACCAGGGGAGCTACGAGCAGTACTTC
CDR3: CASRENQGSYEQYF

size: NA
J: TRBJ2-1
D: TRBD2
V: TRBV9
DNA: TGTGCCAGCAGCGTAGCCCGGGGGGTTCTCAATGAGCAGTTCTTC
CDR3: CASSVARGVLNEQFF

size: NA
J: TRBJ1-1
D: NA
V: TRBV28
DNA: TGTGCCAGCAGAGAAGACAGATTAAACACTGAAGCTTTCTTT
CDR3: CASREDRLNTEAFF

size: NA
J: TRBJ2-2
D: NA
V: TRBV5-1
DNA: TGCGCCAGCAGCTTGGAGACTGCCGGGGAGCTGTTTTTT
CDR3: CASSLETAGELFF

size: NA
J: TRBJ2-2
D: NA
V: TRBV19
DNA: TGTGCCAGTAGCCCCGCGAACACCGGGGAGCTGTTTTTT
CDR3: CASSPANTGELFF

size: NA
J: TRBJ1-2
D: NA
V: TRBV10-1
DNA: TGCGCCAGTCCCCGAACCCCCGGGACTGAGTATGGCTACACCTTC
CDR3: CASPRTPGTEYGYTF

size: NA
J: TRBJ2-2
D: NA
V: TRBV4-3
DNA: TGCGCCAGCCGGAGGGCCGGGGAGCTGTTTTTT
CDR3: CASRRAGELFF

size: NA
J: TRBJ2-5
D: TRBD1
V: TRBV6-2/TRBV6-3
DNA: TGTGCCAGCAGTTACTTGGACAGGCAAGAGACCCAGTACTTC
CDR3: CASSYLDRQETQYF

size: NA
J: TRBJ1-2
D: NA
V: TRBV24-1
DNA: TGTGCCACCAGTGAGGAGCGTCGACGTGGCTACACCTTC
CDR3: CATSEERRRGYTF